Following are 23 T cell receptor beta chains from one sample sequenced in a study of cytomegalovirus exposure and HLA in healthy donors. The PCR used 60 Vbeta and 13 Jbeta primers. This table comes from immunoSEQ multiplex PCR, and its TCRdb copy is limited to in-frame clones, with some not included. The sample holds over 100,000 clones, around 67% seen once. The sample was PBMCs. The source is a middle-aged woman in good health and CMV-seropositive.

In the case of this clone: One end of the junction does not line up with germline, which may come from a read error. The genes are TRBV7-7 and TRBJ2-5; D perhaps matches TRBD1 (6 bases). The CDR3 has 15 residues. The V gene's germline CDR1 is SSHAT and CDR2 FNYEAQ (reference sequence). For the CDR3, the DNA is TGTGCCAGCAGCTTCAACACAGGGACCCAAGAGACCCGGTACTTC. Its translation: CASSFNTGTQETRYF.

V is TRBV7-2 and J is TRBJ1-2; the D gene is possibly TRBD1 (6 bases). This CDR3 comprises 15 residues. Trimming removed 5 bases at V and 1 base at J, with 14 bases between. The germline gives CDR1 SGHTA, CDR2 FQGNSA. The DNA for the CDR3 is TGTGCCAGCAGCCCTAGTTACAGGGATAACTATGGCTACACCTTC. It encodes CASSPSYRDNYGYTF.

The CDR3 nucleotides read TGTGCCAGCAGCCAGGGACAGAGCTCCTACAATGAGCAGTTCTTC. This encodes CASSQGQSSYNEQFF. The chain is built from TRBV5-4 and TRBJ2-1; 7 bases are shared with TRBD1. Germline CDR1 SGHNT, CDR2 YYREEE (reference sequence). Unmatched junction bases numbered 4, after V lost 4 bases and J lost 0 bases. The CDR3 length is 15 residues.

CDR3 sequence: CASRQGVNYGYTF. The CDR3 nucleotides are TGTGCCAGTAGGCAGGGGGTTAACTATGGCTACACCTTC. The rearrangement uses TRBV2 and TRBJ1-2, with 7 positions matching TRBD1. V dropped 9 bases and J dropped 1; count of bases not matched to a gene: 5. Germline V gives CDR1 SNHLY, CDR2 FYNNEI. The CDR3 length is 13 residues.

CDR3 sequence (DNA): TGTGCCAGCTCACCCAGCGGGGCAGAGACCCAGTACTTC. Encoded protein: CASSPSGAETQYF. This rearrangement joins TRBV18 to TRBJ2-5; 7 nucleotides align to TRBD2. The J segment lost 4 bases and the V segment lost 3 bases, leaving 2 bases of the junction unmatched. The germline V gene encodes CDR1 KGHSH and CDR2 LQKENI. The CDR3 sequence is 13 residues long.

The V call is TRBV9, the J call TRBJ1-2; tentatively, D is TRBD1 (6 bases). The germline gives CDR1 SGDLS, CDR2 YYNGEE. The V gene lost 4 bases and the J gene lost 0 bases, with 10 bases spanning the gap. This CDR3 comprises 14 residues. The DNA of the CDR3 is TGTGCCAGCAGCAGCAGGGACACTAACTATGGCTACACCTTC. Its translation is CASSSRDTNYGYTF. The variable domain in full, completed from reference TRBV9 and TRBJ1-2, reads DSGVTQTPKHLITATGQRVTLRCSPRSGDLSVYWYQQSLDQGLQFLIQYYNGEERAKGNILERFSAQQFPDLHSELNLSSLELGDSALYFCASSSRDTNYGYTFGSGTRLTVV.

The chain links TRBV5-1 to TRBJ1-1; 9 bases are shared with TRBD1. The junction had 7 bases not matched to a gene; V was cut back by 3 bases and J by 1 base. Per the germline V gene, CDR1 is SGHRS and CDR2 is YFSETQ. The CDR3 spans 16 residues. CDR3 in amino acids: CASSYGTGRGNTEAFF. The DNA for the CDR3 is TGCGCCAGCAGCTACGGGACAGGGAGAGGGAACACTGAAGCTTTCTTT.

The chain links TRBV6-5 to TRBJ2-7; 7 nucleotides align to TRBD2. Germline V gene data show CDR1 as MNHEY and CDR2 as SVGAGI. The CDR3 contains 14 residues. With 6 bases clipped from V and 2 bases from J, the junction kept 7 bases outside the gene matches. Written as DNA, the CDR3 is TGTGCCAGCAGCGAAAACGGGGGGACCTACGAGCAGTACTTC. This translates into CASSENGGTYEQYF.

V usage is TRBV9 and J usage is TRBJ1-2; a weak D match, TRBD1 (5 bases). The CDR3 is 14 residues long. The V end lost 6 bases, the J end lost 2 bases, and 14 bases lay between the germline ends. Per germline, CDR1 SGDLS and CDR2 YYNGEE. The CDR3 loop is CASTPAPGNYGYTF. The DNA for the CDR3 is TGTGCCAGCACCCCCGCCCCAGGGAACTATGGCTACACCTTC.

CDR3 amino acids: CASSDSGGYGYTF. As DNA, the CDR3 is TGTGCCAGCAGTGACTCCGGGGGGTATGGCTACACCTTC. V is TRBV6-4 and J is TRBJ1-2, with D tentatively TRBD1 (5 bases). V lost 0 bases and J 5 bases, leaving 7 bases between the germline ends. The CDR3 covers 13 residues. Germline CDR1 and CDR2: MRHNA and SNTAGT.

This CDR3 is CAIRGPGQGHLEAFF. In DNA, the CDR3 is TGTGCCATCAGAGGCCCGGGACAGGGGCATTTAGAAGCTTTCTTT. This chain connects TRBV10-3 to TRBJ1-1, with 10 bases fitting TRBD1. The CDR3 loop spans 15 amino acids. Germline-derived CDR1 and CDR2 are ENHRY and SYGVKD. The V segment lost 6 bases and the J segment 8 bases; nucleotides outside the gene matches: 12.

V usage is TRBV29-1 and J usage is TRBJ2-3; 7 positions match TRBD2. Trimming removed 3 bases from V and 2 bases from J; junction bases left unmatched: 5. The germline gives CDR1 SQVTM, CDR2 ANQGSEA. The CDR3 runs to 14 residues. The CDR3 sequence is CSVDRAGPTDTQYF. The CDR3 bases are TGCAGCGTTGACAGAGCGGGGCCCACAGATACGCAGTATTTT.

The chain has TRBV7-3 and TRBJ2-7, with 8 bases identical to TRBD2. CDR3 length equals 15 residues. Germline CDR1 reads SGHTA; CDR2 reads FQGTGA. The V and J ends lost 3 bases and 6 bases, in that order; junction bases with no gene match: 10. The CDR3 region is CASSFTAGGLSEQYF. In nucleotides, the CDR3 is TGTGCCAGCAGCTTTACCGCGGGGGGTTTAAGCGAGCAGTACTTC.

The chain recombines TRBV27 with TRBJ2-1, with 8 positions matching TRBD1. CDR3 size: 14 residues. Losses at the gene ends were 7 bases for V and 5 bases for J; bases not matched to a gene: 7. Germline CDR1 MNHEY, CDR2 SMNVEV (reference sequence). Here the CDR3 reads CASTRTGTNNEQFF. The CDR3 DNA sequence: TGTGCCAGCACCCGGACAGGGACCAACAATGAGCAGTTCTTC.

The V gene is TRBV7-6, the J gene TRBJ2-3; D might be TRBD1 (6 bases). CDR1 and CDR2 (germline): SGHVS, FNYEAQ. The CDR3 spans 16 residues. V lost 1 base and J 5 bases, leaving 16 bases between the germline ends. DNA of the CDR3: TGTGCCAGCAGCTTAGTGGATAGTGGGGGCTTAGATACGCAGTATTTT. Its protein product is CASSLVDSGGLDTQYF.

This clone was detected a few times. The chain links TRBV27 to TRBJ1-2; no firm D call. Germline-derived CDR1 and CDR2 are MNHEY and SMNVEV (reference sequence). Trimming pared 5 bases from V and 4 bases from J, leaving 17 bases between. This CDR3 comprises 15 residues. CDR3 sequence reads: CASSPQLGLFYGYTF. CDR3 nucleotide sequence: TGTGCCAGCAGTCCCCAGCTAGGCTTATTCTATGGCTACACCTTC.

This clone has more than one count but fewer than ten. The V call is TRBV7-9, the J call TRBJ1-1; 10 bases line up with TRBD1. After removal of 1 base from V and 0 bases from J, the junction contained 5 bases not matched to a gene. Germline CDR1 is SEHNR and CDR2 is FQNEAQ (reference sequence). The CDR3 spans 17 residues. CDR3: CASSLVGTGVMNTEAFF. CDR3 nucleotide sequence: TGTGCCAGCAGCTTAGTCGGGACAGGGGTTATGAACACTGAAGCTTTCTTT.

The chain joins TRBV18 to TRBJ1-1; weak D call: TRBD1 (6 bases). From germline, CDR1 is KGHSH and CDR2 LQKENI. V gave up 0 bases and J gave up 5 bases, with 13 bases separating them. This CDR3 has 15 residues. The CDR3 loop reads CASSPPRRGGTEAFF. The CDR3 DNA reads TGTGCCAGCTCACCACCAAGGAGGGGGGGTACTGAAGCTTTCTTT.

The rearrangement links TRBV7-3 to TRBJ1-1, with D perhaps TRBD1 (5 bases). CDR3 length: 14 residues. Trimming left V 2 bases short and J 5 bases short, with 12 bases between. CDR1 and CDR2 (germline): SGHTA, FQGTGA. The CDR3 spells CASSLFGAGTEAFF. DNA of the CDR3: TGTGCCAGCAGCTTATTTGGGGCAGGAACTGAAGCTTTCTTT.

The chain couples TRBV30 to TRBJ2-1, with TRBD2 as a possible D gene (5 bases). The CDR3 contains 14 residues. With 3 bases removed from V and 4 bases from J, the gap between germline ends came to 13 bases. From germline, CDR1 is GTSNPN and CDR2 SVGIG (reference sequence). Here the CDR3 DNA reads TGTGCCTGGAGGGCTGAGGGAATATACAATGAGCAGTTCTTC. Its translation is CAWRAEGIYNEQFF.

This clone was counted only a few times. The chain uses TRBV18 and TRBJ1-1, with 7 bases matching TRBD1. This CDR3 is 15 amino acids long. Trimming cost V 2 bases and J 3 bases; bases outside gene matches: 6. The V gene's germline CDR1 is KGHSH and CDR2 LQKENI. The CDR3 nucleotides read TGTGCCAGCTCACCAAGTAAGGGGGCGGACACTGAAGCTTTCTTT. This sequence encodes CASSPSKGADTEAFF.

This chain connects TRBV7-9 to TRBJ2-1; 12 bases agree with TRBD2. J was trimmed by 8 bases and V by 1 base; bases with no gene match: 6. Germline V gives CDR1 SEHNR, CDR2 FQNEAQ (reference sequence). The CDR3 runs to 16 residues. The CDR3 region has the DNA TGTGCCAGCAGCTTAGGTCTAGCGGGGGGGCTCGATGAGCAGTTCTTC. Translated, it gives CASSLGLAGGLDEQFF.

The chain joins TRBV5-1 to TRBJ1-2; no clear D. The CDR3 spans 14 residues. Between the trimmed V and J ends, which lost 1 base and 2 bases, there was a span of 9 bases. CDR1 and CDR2 (germline): SGHRS, YFSETQ. In nucleotides, the CDR3 is TGCGCCAGCAGCTTGACGGGGAGCAACTATGGCTACACCTTC. Translated: CASSLTGSNYGYTF.